This T cell receptor (beta chain) was captured in a study of T cell repertoires in cytomegalovirus infection (dated by TCRdb to the late 2010s). With respect to the entire study: The peptide stimulations were aimed at well-studied HLA-B-restricted epitopes as well as recently identified HLA-C-restricted CMV epitopes, whose presentation resists viral immunomodulation. Donor HLA type was relevant to the analysis, because carriage of CMV infection together with the matching HLA type was indicated by public TCR beta signatures.

The study at large found these results: Carriers of CMV infection plus the relevant HLA type were discriminated by the cumulative frequency of public TCR beta family members in the study cohort and in an independent approximately 350-donor cohort. The ex vivo response was dominated by HLA-C-restricted CMV-specific TCR beta clonotypes, which also provided the single most frequent clonotype in two of eight donors.

Interpreted using the paper, the treatment or condition label stands for: in vitro stimulation with specific CMV peptide epitopes to enrich CMV-specific T cells. The sample was run on an Illumina HiSeq 1500. TCRdb reran the public reads through fastp at Q25 and MiXCR, keeping productive beta chains. Identical CDR3 proteins give one entry, which carries the most common genes and DNA. Recorded for this sample are 650,000 to 900,000 distinct CDR3 sequences; 30% to 35% of them occurred a single time. Clones ranked in the top ten supply around an eighth of the sample. The CDR3, cysteine through phenylalanine, is 15 amino acids long. The sequence is cut down to CDR3 DNA, 45 bases in frame from base 1. CDR1 SEHNR and CDR2 FQNEAQ are derived from the germline V gene (reference sequence). V and J are truncated by 4 bases and 2 bases respectively, leaving an intervening sequence of 11 bases. A note on this clonotype: What antigen it recognizes has not been identified. Base qualities are not provided; no much larger clone lies one nucleotide away.

This specimen consisted of cultured CD8+ T cells from PBMCs, obtained from culture after CMV antigen stimulation. Recombination joined TRBV7-9 with TRBJ2-2; the D gene is perhaps TRBD1 or TRBD2, each of them matching over 5 bases. The clonotype comes from a human donor in good health (CMV status not recorded). Some clones in this sample may be carry-over from other donors' samples. The DNA sequence reads TGTGCCAGCAGCTCCGGGACCGAAAACACCGGGGAGCTGTTTTTT. It is translated as CASSSGTENTGELFF.